The next 30 T cell receptor beta chains were all read from a single sample in a study of CDR3 diversity in severe acne. TCRdb ran MiXCR on the PCR reads and lists one entry per CDR3 protein. The repertoire holds some 85,000 distinct CDR3 sequences, with less than 65% as singletons. What was sequenced was blood. The receptors derive from a male donor with severe acne vulgaris.

The chain recombines TRBV6-6 with TRBJ2-2; D might be TRBD2 (6 bases). The germline V gene encodes CDR1 MNHNY and CDR2 SVGAGI (reference sequence). CDR3 size: 15 residues. V lost 1 base and J lost 7, with 13 bases in between. CDR3: CASSYYRQGGGELFF. CDR3 coding DNA: TGTGCCAGCAGTTACTATCGCCAGGGAGGCGGGGAGCTGTTTTTT.

This chain connects TRBV25-1 to TRBJ1-2, with 7 bases identical to TRBD1. Germline CDR1 reads MGHDK; CDR2 reads SYGVNS. V lost 4 bases to trimming and J lost 4 bases; unmatched junction nucleotides: 3. This CDR3 comprises 13 residues. CDR3 in amino acids: CASSVDRSYGYTF. The CDR3 coding sequence is TGTGCCAGCAGTGTGGACAGGAGCTATGGCTACACCTTC.

In its sample, this clonotype was seen a few times. In nucleotides, the CDR3 is TGTGCCAGCAGCCTTGACTTAAATAACAATGAGCAGTTCTTC. Protein sequence: CASSLDLNNNEQFF. V gene TRBV6-5 combines with J gene TRBJ2-1; D is undetermined. Trimming took off 6 bases at V and 5 bases at J, with 14 bases between the two ends. CDR3 size: 14 residues. Per germline, CDR1 MNHEY and CDR2 SVGAGI.

V is TRBV27 and J is TRBJ2-1; TRBD2 matches 11 bases. The CDR3 is 17 residues long. Germline values: CDR1 MNHEY, CDR2 SMNVEV (reference sequence). V lost 6 bases to trimming and J lost 9 bases; unmatched junction nucleotides: 16. The CDR3 protein is CASRQLRVTSGVGEQFF. In nucleotides, the CDR3 is TGTGCCAGCAGACAATTAAGGGTGACTAGCGGGGTGGGTGAGCAGTTCTTC.

The chain uses TRBV25-1 and TRBJ2-3; TRBD2 matches 11 bases. Germline-derived CDR1 and CDR2 are MGHDK and SYGVNS. The CDR3 extends over 16 amino acids. The ends lost 8 bases at V and 4 bases at J; junction bases unmatched: 11. CDR3 in amino acids: CASPRPLAGGADTQYF. The CDR3 DNA sequence: TGTGCCAGCCCTCGCCCGCTAGCGGGAGGAGCAGATACGCAGTATTTT.

This clonotype was detected ten times or more. The J gene is TRBJ2-5, the V gene TRBV18; D is undetermined. The CDR3 length is 12 residues. Germline loops: CDR1 KGHSH, CDR2 LQKENI. V shed 2 bases and J shed 5 bases, with 6 bases lying between them. As DNA, the CDR3 is TGTGCCAGCTCACCAAGGCTGGAGACCCAGTACTTC. Translated, it gives CASSPRLETQYF.

The V and J genes are TRBV6-6 and TRBJ2-2; D is undetermined. Germline assignment: CDR1 MNHNY and CDR2 SVGAGI (reference sequence). This CDR3 spans 13 amino acids. The V gene lost 6 bases and the J gene lost 3 bases, with 8 bases spanning the gap. The CDR3, as DNA: TGTGCCAGCAGCAGAACCGACACCGGGGAGCTGTTTTTT. Its translation is CASSRTDTGELFF.

This clonotype has ten or more counts. V usage is TRBV4-1 and J usage is TRBJ1-2; 8 nucleotides match TRBD1. The CDR3 runs to 14 residues. Unmatched junction bases numbered 5, after V lost 0 bases and J lost 8 bases. Germline-derived CDR1 and CDR2 are MGHRA and YSYEKL. The DNA for the CDR3 is TGCGCCAGCAGCCAAGATAGGACAGGGAGCGGCTACACCTTC. This encodes CASSQDRTGSGYTF.

The chain links TRBV2 to TRBJ1-4; possibly TRBD1 for D (5 bases). This CDR3 has 18 residues. Germline values: CDR1 SNHLY, CDR2 FYNNEI. Trimming took off 6 bases at V and 0 bases at J, with 20 bases between the two ends. CDR3 nucleotides: TGTGCCAGCAGGCCCGATGGGACGGGGGATGCAACTAATGAAAAACTGTTTTTT. Residues: CASRPDGTGDATNEKLFF.

The V gene is TRBV9, the J gene TRBJ1-1; D call uncertain. The CDR3 has 14 residues. Trimming left V 0 bases short and J 1 base short, with 7 bases between. Germline V gene data show CDR1 as SGDLS and CDR2 as YYNGEE. CDR3 DNA: TGTGCCAGCAGCGTAGGGCGGACGAACACTGAAGCTTTCTTT. Translating it yields CASSVGRTNTEAFF.

J is TRBJ2-1 and V is TRBV28; possible D gene TRBD2, 5 bases. V dropped 7 bases and J dropped 0 bases, with 10 bases sitting between them. CDR1 and CDR2 (germline): MDHEN, SYDVKM. The CDR3 sequence is 14 residues long. The CDR3 nucleotides read TGTGCCAGCATGGGAGAGAGCTCCTACAATGAGCAGTTCTTC. Its protein product is CASMGESSYNEQFF.

This clonotype was counted at least ten times. The chain links TRBV27 to TRBJ1-4, with D possibly being TRBD1 (6 bases). The CDR3 length is 14 residues. Trimming stripped 3 bases from V and 8 bases from J, with 13 bases between. The germline gives CDR1 MNHEY, CDR2 SMNVEV (reference sequence). In nucleotides, the CDR3 is TGTGCCAGCAGTTTTACAGGGCGGAGGGAAAAACTGTTTTTT. Its translation: CASSFTGRREKLFF. The variable domain in full, with the rest retrieved from reference TRBV27 and TRBJ1-4, is EAQVTQNPRYLITVTGKKLTVTCSQNMNHEYMSWYRQDPGLGLRQIYYSMNVEVTDKGDVPEGYKVSRKEKRNFPLILESPSPNQTSLYFCASSFTGRREKLFFGSGTQLSVL.

The rearrangement links TRBV7-2 to TRBJ2-3; 7 nucleotides line up with TRBD2. Per germline, CDR1 SGHTA and CDR2 FQGNSA. The CDR3 is made up of 16 amino acids. V trimming: 1 base; J trimming: 5 bases; junction bases outside the gene matches: 9. The CDR3 sequence: CASSLVGSGGEDTQYF. CDR3 bases: TGTGCCAGCAGCTTAGTAGGCTCGGGAGGAGAAGATACGCAGTATTTT. Supplemented by reference TRBV7-2 and TRBJ2-3, the full variable domain reads GAGVSQSPSNKVTEKGKDVELRCDPISGHTALYWYRQSLGQGLEFLIYFQGNSAPDKSGLPSDRFSAERTGGSVSTLTIQRTQQEDSAVYLCASSLVGSGGEDTQYFGPGTRLTVL.

This clonotype was observed many times. CDR3 loop: CSAGQDSYGYTF. Here the CDR3 DNA reads TGCAGTGCTGGACAGGACAGCTATGGCTACACCTTC. The gene calls are TRBV20-1 and TRBJ1-2; TRBD1 agrees at 7 bases. V gave up 5 bases and J gave up 4 bases; unmatched junction bases: 4. This CDR3 is built from 12 residues. Looked up from germline, CDR1 is DFQATT and CDR2 is SNEGSKA (reference sequence).

The chain employs TRBV6-1 and TRBJ2-2; D is uncertain. The germline gives CDR1 MNHNS, CDR2 SASEGT. V was clipped by 6 bases and J by 7 bases, with 15 bases between them. The CDR3 is 14 amino acids. For the CDR3, the DNA is TGTGCCAGCAGAAAAATCCCAATGCTCGGGGAGCTGTTTTTT. It is translated as CASRKIPMLGELFF.

The chain joins TRBV5-4 to TRBJ1-2, with TRBD1 identical over 10 bases. Trimming cost V 5 bases and J 5 bases; bases outside gene matches: 9. The CDR3 is 15 amino acids. Germline values: CDR1 SGHNT, CDR2 YYREEE (reference sequence). Written as DNA, the CDR3 is TGTGCCAGCAGGCTTTCGGGACAGGGGTATTATGGCTACACCTTC. This encodes CASRLSGQGYYGYTF.

This sequence joins TRBV12-3 or TRBV12-4 and TRBJ1-1; the D gene is possibly TRBD1 (6 bases). The CDR3 has 15 residues. V was pared by 6 bases and J by 11 bases, with 25 bases between. This chain's CDR3 is CASRPRRGPGGMAFF. The CDR3 coding sequence is TGTGCCAGCAGACCACGAAGAGGCCCGGGGGGCATGGCTTTCTTT.

This clonotype was seen more than once but under ten times. The chain employs TRBV20-1 and TRBJ1-2; D is ambiguous. This CDR3 has 8 amino acids. Germline-derived CDR1 and CDR2 are DFQATT and SNEGSKA (reference sequence). The ends were cut back, 8 bases at V and 7 bases at J, with 5 bases in the middle. The DNA of the CDR3 is TGCAGTATCGTTGGCTACACCTTC. It specifies CSIVGYTF.

The genes are TRBV10-3 and TRBJ2-2; maybe TRBD1 (5 bases). CDR1 is ENHRY and CDR2 is SYGVKD in the germline V gene. The V end lost 3 bases, the J end lost 5 bases, and 16 bases lay between the germline ends. This CDR3 has 16 residues. The CDR3 DNA is TGTGCCATCAGTGACTCTCAGGGCCTGGCGACCGGGGAGCTGTTTTTT. Translating gives CAISDSQGLATGELFF.

This sequence joins TRBV25-1 and TRBJ1-2; no reliable D call. The germline V and J ends were trimmed by 6 bases and 4 bases, with 18 bases remaining between them. The V gene's germline CDR1 is MGHDK and CDR2 SYGVNS. The CDR3 is 15 amino acids. The CDR3 nucleotides are TGTGCCAGCAGCTTGCCACAGCACCTGCTCTATGGCTACACCTTC. Protein product: CASSLPQHLLYGYTF.

The rearrangement joins TRBV10-3 to TRBJ1-2; D gene unclear. Trimming shortened V by 0 bases and J by 4 bases, and 9 bases separated the two germline ends. This CDR3 contains 14 residues. Per the germline V gene, CDR1 is ENHRY and CDR2 is SYGVKD. In DNA, the CDR3 is TGTGCCATCAGTGAGTCGGAGGGATTCTATGGCTACACCTTC. Amino acid sequence: CAISESEGFYGYTF.

V gene TRBV27 combines with J gene TRBJ2-3; possibly TRBD2 for D (6 bases). The CDR3 has 14 amino acids. Per the germline V gene, CDR1 is MNHEY and CDR2 is SMNVEV (reference sequence). Trimming cost V 5 bases and J 4 bases, with 13 bases left between them. The CDR3 sequence is CASSPRDFPDTQYF. The CDR3 nucleotides are TGTGCCAGCAGTCCTAGGGACTTCCCAGATACGCAGTATTTT.

This chain joins TRBV25-1 and TRBJ1-5; TRBD1 is a possible D gene (6 bases). The V gene lost 5 bases and the J gene lost 1 base, with 15 bases spanning the gap. Germline-derived CDR1 and CDR2 are MGHDK and SYGVNS. The CDR3 runs to 16 residues. The CDR3 is CASSKRRDRSNQPQHF. The CDR3 bases are TGTGCCAGCAGTAAACGGCGAGACAGGAGCAATCAGCCCCAGCATTTT.

With regard to this clonotype: Germline is not matched at one junction end, which may reflect a read error. The chain has TRBV7-2 and TRBJ2-5, with TRBD2 matching over 11 bases. CDR1 and CDR2 from the germline V gene are SGHTA and FQGNSA. The CDR3 extends over 14 amino acids. The DNA of the CDR3 is TGTGCCAGCAGTTTAGCGGGAGGGGCGGAGACCCAGTACTTC. Amino acids: CASSLAGGAETQYF.

The gene calls are TRBV29-1 and TRBJ2-3, with D possibly called TRBD1 or TRBD2 (6 bases each). The V gene's germline CDR1 is SQVTM and CDR2 ANQGSEA. The CDR3 totals 14 residues. V was clipped by 2 bases and J by 5 bases, with 14 bases between them. CDR3: CSVELAGEVDTQYF. DNA of the CDR3: TGCAGCGTTGAATTGGCAGGGGAGGTAGATACGCAGTATTTT.

This clonotype appeared many times. This chain joins TRBV13 and TRBJ1-3; D is unclear. The CDR3 runs to 15 residues. CDR1 is PRHDT, CDR2 FYEKMQ, per germline (reference sequence). With 1 base removed from V and 4 bases from J, the gap between germline ends came to 11 bases. The CDR3 reads CASSLVWRSGNTIYF. CDR3 nucleotides: TGTGCCAGCAGCTTAGTGTGGCGATCCGGAAACACCATATATTTT.

Note on this clonotype: Sequence at one end of the junction differs from germline and may be a read error. The rearrangement links TRBV11-2 to TRBJ2-7; D ambiguous. Germline CDR1 and CDR2: SGHAT and FQNNGV. The CDR3 sequence is 14 residues long. CDR3 sequence (DNA): TGCGCCAGCAGCCAAGACCCAGCGAGTTACGAGCAGTACTTC. Protein product: CASSQDPASYEQYF.

Note on this clonotype: A read error may produce the germline difference seen at one junction end. The CDR3 DNA follows: TGTGCCAGCAGACGACTAGCGGGTGACGAGCAGTACTTC. Encoded protein: CASRRLAGDEQYF. The chain couples TRBV5-1 to TRBJ2-7; 10 positions match TRBD2. CDR3 length equals 13 residues. CDR1 and CDR2 (germline): SGHRS, YFSETQ.

The gene calls are TRBV20-1 and TRBJ2-3; D is perhaps TRBD1 or TRBD2 (5 bases each). In germline, CDR1 is DFQATT, CDR2 SNEGSKA (reference sequence). The CDR3 consists of 12 residues. The V end lost 5 bases, the J end lost 2 bases, and 8 bases lay between the germline ends. CDR3 coding DNA: TGCAGTGCTCGGGACCCCACAGATACGCAGTATTTT. Its translation: CSARDPTDTQYF.

The chain links TRBV19 to TRBJ2-1; a possible D gene is TRBD2 (6 bases). V was cut by 3 bases and J by 8 bases, with 14 bases left in between. Germline CDR1 LNHDA, CDR2 SQIVND (reference sequence). The CDR3 extends over 14 amino acids. CDR3 region: CASSIGGMGDEQFF. The CDR3, as DNA: TGTGCCAGTAGTATCGGCGGGATGGGTGATGAGCAGTTCTTC.